This T cell receptor beta chain came from a study of cytomegalovirus exposure and HLA in healthy donors. Whole-study results and caveats: Researchers reported in a later analysis that a missense DCLRE1C variant was tied to TCR beta V- and J-gene trimming.

This clone appeared a few times. Its antigen is not known. This CDR3 is built from 14 residues. V lost 0 bases, J lost 0 bases, and 7 bases lay in between. Germline CDR1 and CDR2: SGDLS and YYNGEE. Researchers ran the PCR with 60 Vbeta and 13 Jbeta primers. Sequenced by immunoSEQ multiplex PCR; TCRdb stores in-frame clones only, minus some. The profile covers about 160,000 clones, with roughly four fifths appearing a single time and approximately 11% taken by the ten largest. This clonotype originated in a man aged 50 or older in good health and CMV-seropositive. Specimen: PBMCs. The rearrangement uses TRBV9 and TRBJ2-7; D is unresolved. This chain's CDR3 is CASSVAYGSYEQYF. CDR3 in DNA: TGTGCCAGCAGCGTAGCGTACGGCTCCTACGAGCAGTACTTC.